These 18 T cell receptor beta chains originate from one sample sequenced in a study of cytomegalovirus exposure and HLA in healthy donors. Some clones are missing from TCRdb's copy, which holds only in-frame ones; the method was immunoSEQ multiplex PCR. This table holds around 91,000 clones, approximately 93% found once. Sample: PBMCs. These receptors were taken from a woman in her thirties in good health and CMV-seropositive.

Concerning this clone itself: The identical CDR3 is also encoded by other nucleotide sequences in the sample. The rearrangement uses TRBV28 and TRBJ1-1; D is perhaps TRBD1 (5 bases). Looked up from germline, CDR1 is MDHEN and CDR2 is SYDVKM. The CDR3 length is 13 residues. The V end lost 0 bases, the J end lost 5 bases, and 7 bases lay between the germline ends. In DNA form, the CDR3 reads TGTGCCAGCAGTTTATGGGGGGGTACTGAAGCTTTCTTT. It yields the protein CASSLWGGTEAFF.

The chain has TRBV7-6 and TRBJ2-2; D is perhaps TRBD2 (8 bases). CDR1 is SGHVS, CDR2 FNYEAQ, per germline. CDR3 length: 15 amino acids. V was clipped by 4 bases and J by 6 bases, with 15 bases between them. CDR3 loop: CASSSGGGIAGELFF. In DNA, the CDR3 is TGTGCCAGCAGCTCGGGAGGGGGCATCGCCGGGGAGCTGTTTTTT.

The gene calls are TRBV4-2 and TRBJ2-3; no clear D. The germline V gene encodes CDR1 LGHNA and CDR2 YNFKEQ. V gave up 1 base and J gave up 5 bases, with 13 bases separating them. CDR3 length equals 15 residues. CDR3 residues: CASSQADTLRDTQYF. The CDR3 DNA sequence: TGTGCCAGCAGCCAAGCTGACACCCTGAGAGATACGCAGTATTTT.

The CDR3 is CASSLVRTSGAYEQYF. In DNA, the CDR3 is TGTGCCAGCAGCTTGGTCAGAACTAGCGGAGCCTACGAGCAGTACTTC. This rearrangement joins TRBV5-6 to TRBJ2-7, with TRBD2 identical over 8 bases. Trimming took 0 bases from V and 2 from J; bases not matched to a gene: 7. Germline V gene lookup returns CDR1 SGHDT and CDR2 YYEEEE. The CDR3 contains 16 residues. The full variable domain, its missing parts supplied by reference TRBV5-6 and TRBJ2-7, is DAGVTQSPTHLIKTRGQQVTLRCSPKSGHDTVSWYQQALGQGPQFIFQYYEEEERQRGNFPDRFSGHQFPNYSSELNVNALLLGDSALYLCASSLVRTSGAYEQYFGPGTRLTVT.

The chain combines TRBV7-2 with TRBJ2-2; unclear D gene. CDR3 length equals 13 residues. V shed 5 bases and J shed 4 bases, with 8 bases lying between them. Germline V gene lookup returns CDR1 SGHTA and CDR2 FQGNSA. The CDR3 coding sequence is TGTGCCAGCAGCGTGACATCCACCGGGGAGCTGTTTTTT. Its protein is CASSVTSTGELFF.

The rearrangement joins TRBV29-1 to TRBJ1-2, with 8 bases lining up with TRBD1. CDR1 is SQVTM, CDR2 ANQGSEA, per germline. J lost 4 bases, V lost 7 bases, and 5 bases had no gene match. The CDR3 extends over 12 amino acids. CDR3 sequence (DNA): TGCAGCGGGGGGGACAGGTCCTATGGCTACACCTTC. This gives the protein CSGGDRSYGYTF.

This rearrangement joins TRBV9 to TRBJ2-3, with 8 bases identical to TRBD2. The length of the CDR3 is 18 residues. The germline V gene encodes CDR1 SGDLS and CDR2 YYNGEE. Germline trimming cut 3 bases from V and 0 bases from J; bases unmatched to any gene: 12. CDR3 bases: TGTGCCAGCAGCGCTTACGATGGGCGGGAGGATAGCACAGATACGCAGTATTTT. This codes for CASSAYDGREDSTDTQYF.

V and J are TRBV27 and TRBJ2-7; 9 bases agree with TRBD2. The CDR3 runs 18 residues. J was trimmed by 5 bases and V by 5 bases; bases with no gene match: 19. CDR1 and CDR2 from the germline V gene are MNHEY and SMNVEV (reference sequence). In DNA, the CDR3 is TGTGCCAGCAGTCATTGTCTTGTAGCGGGAGATTGTAGGAACGAGCAGTACTTC. Translated, it gives CASSHCLVAGDCRNEQYF.

The chain carries TRBV18 and TRBJ1-1; TRBD1 agrees at 8 bases. This CDR3 comprises 15 residues. CDR1 and CDR2 (germline): KGHSH, LQKENI. V trimming: 3 bases; J trimming: 4 bases; junction bases outside the gene matches: 7. The CDR3 region has the DNA TGTGCCAGCTCACCGACGACAGGGGTGGGCACTGAAGCTTTCTTT. Protein sequence: CASSPTTGVGTEAFF.

The chain is built from TRBV14 and TRBJ2-7; D call uncertain. The V end lost 0 bases, the J end lost 0 bases, and 15 bases lay between the germline ends. This CDR3 is built from 17 residues. Per the germline V gene, CDR1 is SGHDN and CDR2 is FVKESK. The CDR3 protein is CASSQDGRDPYSYEQYF. CDR3 bases: TGTGCCAGCAGCCAAGATGGGCGTGACCCGTACTCCTACGAGCAGTACTTC.

The gene calls are TRBV9 and TRBJ1-1; 7 nucleotides line up with TRBD1. V was pared by 3 bases and J by 3 bases, with 5 bases of the junction left unmatched. This CDR3 is 14 amino acids long. Looked up from germline, CDR1 is SGDLS and CDR2 is YYNGEE. CDR3 region: CASSEQGSDTEAFF. Here the CDR3 DNA reads TGTGCCAGCAGCGAACAGGGGTCGGACACTGAAGCTTTCTTT.

This chain uses TRBV4-1 with TRBJ2-5, with 7 bases that match TRBD2. This CDR3 contains 14 residues. J gave up 4 bases and V 1 base, and 3 bases lay outside the gene matches. Germline values: CDR1 MGHRA, CDR2 YSYEKL. Written as DNA, the CDR3 is TGCGCCAGCAGCCAAGGAGCGGGATTAGAGACCCAGTACTTC. Encoded protein: CASSQGAGLETQYF.

Concerning this clone: At the DNA level, this CDR3 is encoded by other sequences in the same sample as well. The chain uses TRBV10-3 and TRBJ2-7, with TRBD2 as a possible D gene (6 bases). V was trimmed by 9 bases and J by 0 bases, leaving 15 bases between them. This CDR3 has 14 residues. The germline CDR1 and CDR2 sequences are ENHRY and SYGVKD. This chain's CDR3 is CAITETRSSYEQYF. The CDR3 coding sequence is TGTGCCATAACTGAGACTAGGAGCTCCTACGAGCAGTACTTC.

The V call is TRBV13, the J call TRBJ2-7, with D perhaps matching TRBD2 (6 bases). CDR1 is PRHDT, CDR2 FYEKMQ, per germline (reference sequence). This CDR3 has 15 amino acids. V lost 0 bases, J lost 0 bases, and 9 bases lay in between. CDR3 nucleotide sequence: TGTGCCAGCAGCTTAGGGGACGGGAGCTCCTACGAGCAGTACTTC. Translating it yields CASSLGDGSSYEQYF. Together with reference TRBV13 and TRBJ2-7, the CDR3 gives the full variable domain: AAGVIQSPRHLIKEKRETATLKCYPIPRHDTVYWYQQGPGQDPQFLISFYEKMQSDKGSIPDRFSAQQFSDYHSELNMSSLELGDSALYFCASSLGDGSSYEQYFGPGTRLTVT.

The J gene is TRBJ2-5, the V gene TRBV7-9; D perhaps matches TRBD2 (6 bases). Trimming cost V 6 bases and J 1 base, with 12 bases left between them. The CDR3 sequence is 14 residues long. Germline V gene lookup returns CDR1 SEHNR and CDR2 FQNEAQ (reference sequence). This CDR3 is CASSAGWGQETQYF. CDR3 sequence (DNA): TGTGCCAGCAGTGCGGGATGGGGCCAAGAGACCCAGTACTTC.

The genes are TRBV10-3 and TRBJ2-5; 8 bases align to TRBD1. V was pared by 7 bases and J by 2 bases, with 9 bases of the junction left unmatched. The CDR3 consists of 15 residues. Germline CDR1 is ENHRY and CDR2 is SYGVKD. The CDR3 DNA is TGTGCCATCAAGGTCGGGACAGGCGATCAAGAGACCCAGTACTTC. The encoded protein is CAIKVGTGDQETQYF.

CDR3 coding DNA: TGTGCCAGCACCGGACTAAGCGGGAGGTTTCAGGGGCATGAGCAGTTCTTC. Translated: CASTGLSGRFQGHEQFF. The chain carries TRBV28 and TRBJ2-1; 9 nucleotides align to TRBD2. CDR1 is MDHEN, CDR2 SYDVKM, per germline. The CDR3 extends over 17 amino acids. V shed 7 bases, J shed 8 bases, and the junction held 18 bases outside the gene matches. Filled out from reference TRBV28 and TRBJ2-1, the complete variable domain reads DVKVTQSSRYLVKRTGEKVFLECVQDMDHENMFWYRQDPGLGLRLIYFSYDVKMKEKGDIPEGYSVSREKKERFSLILESASTNQTSMYLCASTGLSGRFQGHEQFFGPGTRLTVL.

The rearrangement uses TRBV28 and TRBJ2-3, with 8 bases aligning to TRBD2. V lost 2 bases and J lost 5; bases outside the gene matches: 6. The germline V gene encodes CDR1 MDHEN and CDR2 SYDVKM. The CDR3 sequence is 15 residues long. CDR3 sequence: CASSLASGSLDTQYF. The CDR3 DNA is TGTGCCAGCAGTTTAGCGAGCGGGAGCCTAGATACGCAGTATTTT.